Below, 12 T cell receptor beta chains from the same sample are listed, as sequenced in a study of T cell responses to AZD1222 COVID-19 vaccine. Profiled with immunoSEQ multiplex PCR; TCRdb holds only in-frame clones, not every one. The sample comprises 80,000 to 100,000 clones, approximately 85% of which are singletons, and 3.4% rests with the top ten. The sample was peripheral blood, taken 28 days after the second AZD1222 dose. Receptors originate from an adult who received the AZD1222 COVID-19 vaccine.

The CDR3 sequence: CASSVVVGLAGTWGNEQFF. The DNA of the CDR3 is TGCGCCAGCAGTGTTGTTGTGGGGCTAGCGGGAACTTGGGGGAATGAGCAGTTCTTC. J is TRBJ2-1 and V is TRBV5-1; 9 bases map to TRBD2. Germline V gene sequence: CDR1 SGHRS, CDR2 YFSETQ. The CDR3 is 19 residues long. The V gene end was trimmed by 5 bases and the J gene end by 7 bases; junction bases not matched to a gene: 22. Complete variable domain (other parts from reference TRBV5-1 and TRBJ2-1): KAGVTQTPRYLIKTRGQQVTLSCSPISGHRSVSWYQQTPGQGLQFLFEYFSETQRNKGNFPGRFSGRQFSNSRSEMNVSTLELGDSALYLCASSVVVGLAGTWGNEQFFGPGTRLTVL.

V is TRBV7-3 and J is TRBJ1-1; 8 bases are shared with TRBD1. This CDR3 is built from 14 residues. The germline V gene has CDR1 SGHTA and CDR2 FQGTGA. V was clipped by 3 bases and J by 0 bases; unmatched bases: 0. The CDR3 region is CASSLDRVNTEAFF. The CDR3 DNA reads TGTGCCAGCAGCTTGGACAGGGTGAACACTGAAGCTTTCTTT.

The gene calls are TRBV7-2 and TRBJ1-3; the D gene is possibly TRBD1 (5 bases). The germline V gene encodes CDR1 SGHTA and CDR2 FQGNSA. The CDR3 runs 13 residues. Trimming took 5 bases from V and 8 from J, leaving 13 bases between them. DNA for the CDR3: TGTGCCAGCAGCGGCCGGGGGGGAGACACCATATATTTT. Protein: CASSGRGGDTIYF.

V usage is TRBV5-4 and J usage is TRBJ1-1; D is unresolved. The germline gives CDR1 SGHNT, CDR2 YYREEE (reference sequence). V was trimmed by 2 bases and J by 4 bases, leaving 12 bases between them. This CDR3 region has 14 residues. This CDR3 reads CASSFGVGSTEAFF. CDR3 sequence (DNA): TGTGCCAGCAGCTTCGGGGTGGGGAGCACTGAAGCTTTCTTT.

This clone came up once. The rearrangement uses TRBV7-9 and TRBJ2-7, with 9 positions matching TRBD1. CDR1 is SEHNR, CDR2 FQNEAQ, per germline (reference sequence). V trimming: 1 base; J trimming: 3 bases; junction bases outside the gene matches: 7. The CDR3 sequence is 16 residues long. The CDR3 region is CASSLVPRTGVYEQYF. In DNA, the CDR3 is TGTGCCAGCAGCTTAGTTCCAAGGACAGGGGTCTACGAGCAGTACTTC.

The chain carries TRBV2 and TRBJ1-2; TRBD1 might be the D (5 bases). V lost 7 bases, J lost 2 bases, and 17 bases lay in between. CDR1 and CDR2 (germline): SNHLY, FYNNEI. The CDR3 contains 15 residues. The CDR3 DNA sequence: TGTGCCAGCACCCCCTCAACAGGTATAAACTATGGCTACACCTTC. Protein sequence: CASTPSTGINYGYTF.

This chain connects TRBV30 to TRBJ1-3; D call uncertain. Germline loops: CDR1 GTSNPN, CDR2 SVGIG (reference sequence). There are 11 residues in the CDR3. CDR3 sequence (DNA): TGTGGTCAACGAGCCGGAAACACCATATATTTT. The encoded protein is CGQRAGNTIYF.

This clone was seen only a few times. Additional DNA sequences in this sample encode the identical CDR3. The J gene is TRBJ1-5, the V gene TRBV18, with 7 bases that match TRBD1. After removal of 3 bases from V and 1 base from J, the junction contained 3 bases not matched to a gene. This CDR3 is built from 15 residues. The V gene's germline CDR1 is KGHSH and CDR2 LQKENI. The CDR3 protein is CASSPGTESNQPQHF. CDR3 sequence (DNA): TGTGCCAGCTCACCCGGGACAGAAAGCAATCAGCCCCAGCATTTT.

V and J are TRBV19 and TRBJ2-7; possibly TRBD1 for D (5 bases). There are 13 residues in the CDR3. CDR1 LNHDA and CDR2 SQIVND come from the germline V gene (reference sequence). With 1 base removed from V and 3 bases from J, the gap between germline ends came to 7 bases. CDR3 sequence reads: CASSIGQLYEQYF. DNA of the CDR3: TGTGCCAGTAGTATAGGACAGCTCTACGAGCAGTACTTC.

The V gene is TRBV2, the J gene TRBJ2-2; maybe TRBD2 (6 bases). Germline lookup yields CDR1 SNHLY and CDR2 FYNNEI. The CDR3 has 15 amino acids. Trimming pared 6 bases from V and 4 bases from J, leaving 15 bases between. CDR3 nucleotides: TGTGCCAGCAGGAGCCGGGACTTGCTCACCGGGGAGCTGTTTTTT. Residues: CASRSRDLLTGELFF.

The chain employs TRBV5-4 and TRBJ2-1; 12 nucleotides agree with TRBD2. CDR3 length equals 18 residues. Germline CDR1 is SGHNT and CDR2 is YYREEE (reference sequence). V trimming: 0 bases; J trimming: 7 bases; junction bases outside the gene matches: 11. For the CDR3, the DNA is TGTGCCAGCAGCTTGGGACTAGCGGGAGCGATGATCAATAATGAGCAGTTCTTC. Its protein product is CASSLGLAGAMINNEQFF.

CDR3 bases: TGTGCCAGCAGTGGACAGGGGAACACTGAAGCTTTCTTT. The encoded protein is CASSGQGNTEAFF. The rearrangement joins TRBV2 to TRBJ1-1; 7 bases fit TRBD1. CDR1 and CDR2 from the germline V gene are SNHLY and FYNNEI. CDR3 size: 13 residues. Trimming took 4 bases from V and 1 from J; bases not matched to a gene: 0.